These 18 T cell receptor beta chains were sequenced from one sample in a study of identifying expanded T cells in peripheral blood. Measured with immunoSEQ multiplex PCR; TCRdb has only the in-frame clones, and not every one. The table lists about 52,000 clones, approximately 82% of them singletons, with 14% in the top ten. Sequences were obtained from blood. The receptors here all came from a person aged 18 to 75 in good health.

This chain uses TRBV6-4 with TRBJ2-3, with TRBD2 identical over 8 bases. The CDR3 extends over 16 amino acids. Germline loops: CDR1 MRHNA, CDR2 SNTAGT. V gave up 2 bases and J gave up 1 base; unmatched junction bases: 5. CDR3 coding DNA: TGTGCCAGCAGTGACGGGCGGGGGGACGGCACAGATACGCAGTATTTT. This codes for CASSDGRGDGTDTQYF.

The rearrangement links TRBV18 to TRBJ2-3; the D is unclear. V dropped 2 bases and J dropped 6 bases, with 9 bases sitting between them. Germline values: CDR1 KGHSH, CDR2 LQKENI. The CDR3 loop spans 13 amino acids. CDR3 amino acids: CASSPGQSDTQYF. CDR3 DNA: TGTGCCAGCTCACCAGGTCAGTCGGATACGCAGTATTTT.

The V call is TRBV9, the J call TRBJ2-3; TRBD2 matches at 12 bases. Trimming removed 0 bases from V and 6 bases from J; junction bases left unmatched: 5. The V gene's germline CDR1 is SGDLS and CDR2 YYNGEE. CDR3 size: 16 residues. The CDR3 DNA is TGTGCCAGCAGCGTAGCTAGCGGGGGGGCCGGGGATACGCAGTATTTT. It specifies CASSVASGGAGDTQYF. Combining the CDR3 with reference TRBV9 and TRBJ2-3 gives the whole variable domain DSGVTQTPKHLITATGQRVTLRCSPRSGDLSVYWYQQSLDQGLQFLIQYYNGEERAKGNILERFSAQQFPDLHSELNLSSLELGDSALYFCASSVASGGAGDTQYFGPGTRLTVL.

This clone was picked up a small number of times. This sequence joins TRBV11-2 and TRBJ2-3; D gene uncertain. V was cut by 6 bases and J by 1 base, with 5 bases left in between. CDR1 and CDR2 from the germline V gene are SGHAT and FQNNGV. The CDR3 contains 12 residues. CDR3 protein: CASRSRTDTQYF. In DNA, the CDR3 is TGTGCCAGCAGATCCCGCACAGATACGCAGTATTTT.

This rearrangement joins TRBV19 to TRBJ1-2, with D possibly being TRBD1 (6 bases). The CDR3 totals 13 residues. The germline V gene encodes CDR1 LNHDA and CDR2 SQIVND (reference sequence). The V gene lost 7 bases and the J gene lost 6 bases, with 15 bases spanning the gap. The CDR3 DNA reads as TGTGCCAGTAAGATCGCAGGGGAAAATGGCTACACCTTC. Amino acids: CASKIAGENGYTF.

CDR3 nucleotides: TGTGCCAGCAGTTTATTACCTACAGGGGGCTCTGGTGGCTACACCTTC. Encoded protein: CASSLLPTGGSGGYTF. This chain uses TRBV27 with TRBJ1-2; 9 bases line up with TRBD1. Germline CDR1 MNHEY, CDR2 SMNVEV (reference sequence). The junction had 10 bases not matched to a gene; V was cut back by 1 base and J by 7 bases. There are 16 residues in the CDR3.

The chain carries TRBV19 and TRBJ1-5; 9 nucleotides match TRBD1. This CDR3 has 17 amino acids. From germline, CDR1 is LNHDA and CDR2 SQIVND (reference sequence). With 3 bases clipped from V and 5 bases from J, the junction kept 11 bases outside the gene matches. CDR3: CASSIHEGQGWDQPQHF. As DNA, the CDR3 is TGTGCCAGTAGTATTCATGAGGGACAGGGCTGGGATCAGCCCCAGCATTTT.

This clone was counted a single time. The chain carries TRBV30 and TRBJ2-1; 12 bases fit TRBD2. CDR1 GTSNPN and CDR2 SVGIG come from the germline V gene (reference sequence). The CDR3 is 12 amino acids. V shed 5 bases, J shed 7 bases, and the junction held 0 bases outside the gene matches. DNA for the CDR3: TGTGCCTGGGGACTAGCGGGGAATGAGCAGTTCTTC. As protein: CAWGLAGNEQFF. Full variable domain (outside the CDR3, taken from reference TRBV30 and TRBJ2-1): SQTIHQWPATLVQPVGSPLSLECTVEGTSNPNLYWYRQAAGRGLQLLFYSVGIGQISSEVPQNLSASRPQDRQFILSSKKLLLSDSGFYLCAWGLAGNEQFFGPGTRLTVL.

This clone was found a few times. J is TRBJ1-5 and V is TRBV7-9; D is unclear. V lost 4 bases, J lost 3 bases, and 19 bases lay in between. The CDR3 has 17 residues. Germline V gives CDR1 SEHNR, CDR2 FQNEAQ (reference sequence). The CDR3 sequence: CASSSAKGSSPNQPQHF. The CDR3 DNA sequence: TGTGCCAGCAGCTCAGCCAAGGGAAGTAGTCCCAATCAGCCCCAGCATTTT.

V is TRBV6-5 and J is TRBJ2-7, with D maybe TRBD1 (5 bases). CDR1 and CDR2 from the germline V gene are MNHEY and SVGAGI. Trimming took 3 bases from V and 7 from J, leaving 22 bases between them. The CDR3 loop spans 16 amino acids. The CDR3 DNA reads as TGTGCCAGCAGTTATGGAAGGACACAGCCTCCGGGTGAGCAGTACTTC. Its translation: CASSYGRTQPPGEQYF.

The genes are TRBV15 and TRBJ1-1; weak D call: TRBD1 (5 bases). The CDR3 totals 14 residues. The germline V gene encodes CDR1 LNHNV and CDR2 YYDKDF (reference sequence). The V gene lost 2 bases and the J gene lost 1 base, with 8 bases spanning the gap. CDR3 region: CATSRPGQNTEAFF. Written as DNA, the CDR3 is TGTGCCACCAGCAGACCCGGACAGAACACTGAAGCTTTCTTT.

The rearrangement links TRBV6-5 to TRBJ1-2; 9 nucleotides agree with TRBD1. Germline lookup yields CDR1 MNHEY and CDR2 SVGAGI. The ends lost 6 bases at V and 6 bases at J; junction bases unmatched: 5. There are 13 residues in the CDR3. The CDR3: CASRWTGANGYTF. CDR3 nucleotides: TGTGCCAGCAGATGGACAGGGGCGAATGGCTACACCTTC.

This rearrangement joins TRBV7-2 to TRBJ1-1; D remains ambiguous. This CDR3 contains 12 residues. V dropped 0 bases and J dropped 10 bases, with 9 bases sitting between them. Germline CDR1 and CDR2: SGHTA and FQGNSA. The CDR3 bases are TGTGCCAGCAGCTTAGCACTGGGGATAGCTTTCTTT. Its translation is CASSLALGIAFF.

The chain couples TRBV6-6 to TRBJ2-1, with D perhaps matching TRBD2 (5 bases). V was trimmed by 2 bases and J by 15 bases, leaving 23 bases between them. Germline V gives CDR1 MNHNY, CDR2 SVGAGI (reference sequence). The CDR3 is 15 residues long. The CDR3 loop reads CASSYTTRRGNDAFF. The CDR3 DNA sequence: TGTGCCAGCAGTTACACAACACGGCGAGGGAATGATGCGTTCTTC.

The V call is TRBV6-5, the J call TRBJ1-2; 10 bases align to TRBD1. This CDR3 contains 15 residues. Trimming took 4 bases from V and 4 from J; bases not matched to a gene: 6. Germline loops: CDR1 MNHEY, CDR2 SVGAGI. In DNA, the CDR3 is TGTGCCAGCAGTTGGCCGGGACAGGGGATCTATGGCTACACCTTC. This translates into CASSWPGQGIYGYTF.

This chain links TRBV11-2 with TRBJ2-1; D tentatively reads TRBD1 or TRBD2 (5 bases each). This CDR3 has 17 residues. The V end lost 1 base, the J end lost 7 bases, and 20 bases lay between the germline ends. Germline V gene lookup returns CDR1 SGHAT and CDR2 FQNNGV. CDR3 in amino acids: CASSLGSHRGPGNEQFF. The CDR3 nucleotides read TGTGCCAGCAGCTTAGGATCCCATCGGGGCCCAGGGAATGAGCAGTTCTTC.

This chain links TRBV2 with TRBJ2-1; no reliable D call. The V end was cut by 6 bases, the J end by 0 bases, with 9 bases between. CDR1 is SNHLY and CDR2 is FYNNEI in the germline V gene. The CDR3 has 14 amino acids. CDR3 nucleotide sequence: TGTGCCAGCAGCTATGCGAGCTCCTACAATGAGCAGTTCTTC. Translation gives CASSYASSYNEQFF.

CDR3 loop: CASGPLVAVNNEQFF. In nucleotides, the CDR3 is TGTGCCAGTGGGCCCCTGGTAGCGGTAAACAATGAGCAGTTCTTC. The chain combines TRBV6-5 with TRBJ2-1; D perhaps matches TRBD2 (6 bases). Germline lookup yields CDR1 MNHEY and CDR2 SVGAGI. This CDR3 spans 15 amino acids. V was shortened by 9 bases and J by 5 bases, with 20 bases between the two germline ends.